This T cell receptor beta chain was observed in a study of T cell repertoires in cytomegalovirus infection. Trimming left V 1 base short and J 4 bases short, with 13 bases between. This CDR3 spans 15 amino acids. CDR1 is MGHRA, CDR2 YSYEKL, per germline. TCRdb processed the reads anew with MiXCR; each CDR3 protein has one entry. The repertoire includes 350,000 to 500,000 distinct CDR3 sequences, approximately 33% of them detected once, and roughly an eighth sits in the top ten. A few counts support this clonotype. The sequencing input was PBMCs. This TCR derives from a human donor in good health (CMV status not recorded). Some clones in this sample may be carry-over from other donors' samples. This chain links TRBV4-1 with TRBJ1-1; D gene unclear. The chain's CDR3 is CASSQGLEYRTEAFF. CDR3 in DNA: TGCGCCAGCAGCCAAGGTTTGGAATATCGCACTGAAGCTTTCTTT.